This TCR beta chain came from a study of shared clonotypes between healthy human individuals. V shed 3 bases, J shed 4 bases, and the junction held 11 bases outside the gene matches. CDR3 length: 17 residues. Germline lookup yields CDR1 SGDLS and CDR2 YYNGEE. Original processing notes: ImmunoSEQ output held junction-only sequences without quality scores, so filtering differed. Data came from immunoSEQ multiplex PCR; TCRdb stores just in-frame clones and leaves some out. V and J calls and clone size come straight from that table; D and trimming were deduced from the DNA. The sample contains about 2.1 million clones, approximately 92% of which appear only once. Points from the study as a whole: Memory subsets generally showed smaller estimated richness than naive subsets did. Donor scarcity curtailed the genetic and exposure-history diversity represented herein.

Selected positively for CCR7 and CD45RO-negative, naive CD8 cells excluded terminally differentiated effector memory CD45RA+ cells. Caucasian adults living in Nashville, Tennessee, provided all samples. Concerning this clone: Its matching antigen is unknown.

The rearrangement uses TRBV9 and TRBJ2-3; 10 nucleotides line up with TRBD2. The sequence came from a man aged 18 to 29 in good health. Some clones in this sample may be carry-over from other donors' samples. Material: naive CD8+ T cells from PBMCs. This CDR3 is CASSATPGLAYADTQYF. CDR3 DNA sequence: TGTGCCAGCAGCGCCACTCCGGGACTAGCGTATGCAGATACGCAGTATTTT.